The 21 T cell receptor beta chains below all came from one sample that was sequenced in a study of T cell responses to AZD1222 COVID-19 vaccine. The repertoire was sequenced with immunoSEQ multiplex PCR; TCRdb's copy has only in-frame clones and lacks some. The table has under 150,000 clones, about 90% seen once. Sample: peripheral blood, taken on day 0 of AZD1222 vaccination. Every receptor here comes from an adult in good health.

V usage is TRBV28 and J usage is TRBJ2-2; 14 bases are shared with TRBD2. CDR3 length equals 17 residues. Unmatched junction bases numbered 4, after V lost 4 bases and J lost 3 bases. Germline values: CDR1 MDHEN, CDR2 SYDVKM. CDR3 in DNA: TGTGCCAGCAGTTCACGACTAGCGGGAGGGTACACCGGGGAGCTGTTTTTT. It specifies CASSSRLAGGYTGELFF. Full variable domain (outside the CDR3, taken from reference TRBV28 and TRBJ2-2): DVKVTQSSRYLVKRTGEKVFLECVQDMDHENMFWYRQDPGLGLRLIYFSYDVKMKEKGDIPEGYSVSREKKERFSLILESASTNQTSMYLCASSSRLAGGYTGELFFGEGSRLTVL.

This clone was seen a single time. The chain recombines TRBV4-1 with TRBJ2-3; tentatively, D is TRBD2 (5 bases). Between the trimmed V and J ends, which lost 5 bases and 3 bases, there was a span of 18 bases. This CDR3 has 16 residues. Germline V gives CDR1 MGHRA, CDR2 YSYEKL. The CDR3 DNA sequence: TGCGCCAGCAGCAAGGGATCGGGAAGGGCGACAGATACGCAGTATTTT. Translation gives CASSKGSGRATDTQYF.

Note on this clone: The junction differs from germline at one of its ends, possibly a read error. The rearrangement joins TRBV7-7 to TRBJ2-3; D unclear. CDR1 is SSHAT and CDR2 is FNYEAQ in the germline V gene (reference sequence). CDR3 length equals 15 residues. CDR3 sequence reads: CASSPSIFNTDTQYF. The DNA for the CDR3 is TGTGCTAGCAGCCCTTCAATCTTTAACACAGATACGCAGTATTTT.

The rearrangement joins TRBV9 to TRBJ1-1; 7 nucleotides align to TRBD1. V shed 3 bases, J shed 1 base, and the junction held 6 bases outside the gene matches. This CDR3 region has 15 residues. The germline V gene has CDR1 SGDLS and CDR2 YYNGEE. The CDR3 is CASSASGQRNTEAFF. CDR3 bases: TGTGCCAGCAGCGCCTCGGGACAGAGGAACACTGAAGCTTTCTTT.

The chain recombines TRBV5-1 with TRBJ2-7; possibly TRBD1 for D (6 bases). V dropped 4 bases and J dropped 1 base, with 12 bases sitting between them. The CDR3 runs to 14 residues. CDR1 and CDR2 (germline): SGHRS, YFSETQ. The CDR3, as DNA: TGCGCCAGCAGCCGTGGGCAGGGGTCCTACGAGCAGTACTTC. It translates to CASSRGQGSYEQYF. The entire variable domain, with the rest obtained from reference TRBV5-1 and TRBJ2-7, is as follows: KAGVTQTPRYLIKTRGQQVTLSCSPISGHRSVSWYQQTPGQGLQFLFEYFSETQRNKGNFPGRFSGRQFSNSRSEMNVSTLELGDSALYLCASSRGQGSYEQYFGPGTRLTVT.

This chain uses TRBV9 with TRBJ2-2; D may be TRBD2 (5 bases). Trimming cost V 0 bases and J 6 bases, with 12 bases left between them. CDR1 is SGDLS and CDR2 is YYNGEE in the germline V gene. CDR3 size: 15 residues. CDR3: CASSVASGSAGELFF. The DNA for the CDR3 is TGTGCCAGCAGCGTAGCTTCGGGAAGCGCCGGGGAGCTGTTTTTT.

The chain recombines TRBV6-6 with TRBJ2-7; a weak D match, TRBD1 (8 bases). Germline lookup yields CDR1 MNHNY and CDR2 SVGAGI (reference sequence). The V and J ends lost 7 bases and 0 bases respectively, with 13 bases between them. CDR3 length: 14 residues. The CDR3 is CASKQGGSSYEQYF. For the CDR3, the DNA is TGTGCCAGCAAACAGGGGGGGAGCTCCTACGAGCAGTACTTC.

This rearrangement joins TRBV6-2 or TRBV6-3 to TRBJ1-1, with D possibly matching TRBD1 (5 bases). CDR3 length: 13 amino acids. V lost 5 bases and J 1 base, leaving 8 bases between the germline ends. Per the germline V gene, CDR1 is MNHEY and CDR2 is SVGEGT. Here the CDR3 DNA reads TGTGCCAGCAGTGCAAGGGGGAACACTGAAGCTTTCTTT. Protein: CASSARGNTEAFF.

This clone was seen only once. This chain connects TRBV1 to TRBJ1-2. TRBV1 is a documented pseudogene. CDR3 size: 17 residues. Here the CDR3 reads CTSSQGPVRPVWYGYTF. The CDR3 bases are TGCACCAGCAGCCAAGGGCCGGTAAGACCGGTCTGGTATGGCTACACCTTC.

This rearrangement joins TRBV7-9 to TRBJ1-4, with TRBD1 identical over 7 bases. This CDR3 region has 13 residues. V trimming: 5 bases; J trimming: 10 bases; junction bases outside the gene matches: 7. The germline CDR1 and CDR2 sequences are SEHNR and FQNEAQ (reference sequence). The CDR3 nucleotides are TGTGCCAGCAGCCGTACAGGGGAAGGAAAACTGTTTTTT. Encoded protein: CASSRTGEGKLFF.

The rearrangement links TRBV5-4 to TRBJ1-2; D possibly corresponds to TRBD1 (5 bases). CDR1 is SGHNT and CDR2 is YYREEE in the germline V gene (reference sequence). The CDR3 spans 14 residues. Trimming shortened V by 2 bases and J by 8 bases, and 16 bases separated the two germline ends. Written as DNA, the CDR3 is TGTGCCAGCAGCTTCACAACGGGGGGAGAAGGCTACACCTTC. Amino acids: CASSFTTGGEGYTF.

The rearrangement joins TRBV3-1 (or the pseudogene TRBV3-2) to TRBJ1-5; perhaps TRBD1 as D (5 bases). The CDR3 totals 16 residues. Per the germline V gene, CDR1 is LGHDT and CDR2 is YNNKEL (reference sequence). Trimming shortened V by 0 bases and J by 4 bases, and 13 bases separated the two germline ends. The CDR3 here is CASSQDQGGVNQPQHF. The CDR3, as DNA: TGTGCCAGCAGCCAAGATCAGGGAGGAGTGAATCAGCCCCAGCATTTT.

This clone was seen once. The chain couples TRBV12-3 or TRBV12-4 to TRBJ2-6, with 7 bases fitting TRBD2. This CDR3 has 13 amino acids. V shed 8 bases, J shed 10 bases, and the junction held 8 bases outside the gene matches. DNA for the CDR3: TGTGCCAGCGGGTTGTCAGCGGGGAACGTCCTGACTTTC. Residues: CASGLSAGNVLTF.

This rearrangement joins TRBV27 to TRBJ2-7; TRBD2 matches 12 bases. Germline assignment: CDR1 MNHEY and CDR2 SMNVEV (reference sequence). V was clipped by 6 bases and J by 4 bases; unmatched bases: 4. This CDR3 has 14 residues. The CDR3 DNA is TGTGCCAGCAGCCTACTAGCGGGAGGTTACGAGCAGTACTTC. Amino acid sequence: CASSLLAGGYEQYF.

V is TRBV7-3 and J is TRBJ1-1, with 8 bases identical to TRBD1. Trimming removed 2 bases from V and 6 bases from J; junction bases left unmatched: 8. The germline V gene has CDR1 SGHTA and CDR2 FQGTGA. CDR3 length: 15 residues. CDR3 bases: TGTGCCAGCAGCTTAGCAGGGGGCTCAGGGGCTGAAGCTTTCTTT. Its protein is CASSLAGGSGAEAFF.

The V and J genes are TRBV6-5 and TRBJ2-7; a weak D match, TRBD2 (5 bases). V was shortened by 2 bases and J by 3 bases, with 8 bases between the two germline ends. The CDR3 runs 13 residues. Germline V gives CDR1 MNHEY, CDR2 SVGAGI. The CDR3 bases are TGTGCCAGCAGTTACCAACTAGGCTACGAGCAGTACTTC. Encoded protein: CASSYQLGYEQYF.

CDR3 sequence reads: CASSQQSLNEKLFF. In DNA, the CDR3 is TGTGCCAGCAGCCAACAGTCCCTTAATGAAAAACTGTTTTTT. The chain combines TRBV5-5 with TRBJ1-4, with D hard to call. V lost 4 bases and J lost 4, with 11 bases in between. Germline CDR1 reads SGHKS; CDR2 reads YYEKEE (reference sequence). The CDR3 runs to 14 residues.

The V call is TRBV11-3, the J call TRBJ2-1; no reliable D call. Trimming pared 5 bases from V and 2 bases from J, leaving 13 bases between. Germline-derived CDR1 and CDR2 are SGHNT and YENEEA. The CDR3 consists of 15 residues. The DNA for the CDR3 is TGTGCCAGCAGCCGACGGGCACGGACCTACAATGAGCAGTTCTTC. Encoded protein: CASSRRARTYNEQFF.

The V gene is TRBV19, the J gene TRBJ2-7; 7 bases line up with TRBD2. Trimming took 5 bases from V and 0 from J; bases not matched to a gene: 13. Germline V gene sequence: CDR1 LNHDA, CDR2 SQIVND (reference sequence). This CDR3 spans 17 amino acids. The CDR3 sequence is CASSPFYNLADSYEQYF. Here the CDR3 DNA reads TGTGCCAGTAGTCCCTTCTACAACCTAGCGGACTCCTACGAGCAGTACTTC.

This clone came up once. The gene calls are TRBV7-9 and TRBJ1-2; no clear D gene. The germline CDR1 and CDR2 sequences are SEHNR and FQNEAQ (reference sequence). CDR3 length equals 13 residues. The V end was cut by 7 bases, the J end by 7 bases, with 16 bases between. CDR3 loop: CASNPISSFGYTF. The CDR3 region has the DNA TGTGCCAGCAACCCCATATCTAGCTTTGGCTACACCTTC.

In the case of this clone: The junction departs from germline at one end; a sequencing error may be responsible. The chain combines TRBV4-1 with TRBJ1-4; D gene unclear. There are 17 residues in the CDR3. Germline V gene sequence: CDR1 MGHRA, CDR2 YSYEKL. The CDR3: CASSQDPSSGRTPPGVF. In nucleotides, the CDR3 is TGCGCCAGCAGCCAAGATCCGTCCTCGGGCCGCACCCCGCCCGGGGTTTTT.